The 26 T cell receptor beta chains below come from one sample, sequenced in a study of blood T cells in healthy people across ages. Combining a sample-barcoded 5' primer with a J-beta primer mix, a second PCR ran for about 7 to 11 cycles. TCRdb redid the calling of the 5' RACE reads with MiXCR, one entry per CDR3 protein. The data hold some 1.4 million distinct CDR3 sequences, with 42% observed a single time. The sequenced material came from blood. The receptors here all came from a woman aged 18-35 years in good health.

V usage is TRBV6-5 and J usage is TRBJ2-3, with D uncertain. The tail of the sequence fits TRBJ1-3 better, so the J call may be wrong. Germline assignment: CDR1 MNHEY and CDR2 SVGAGI. This CDR3 is built from 17 residues. CDR3: CASSYSIGAFDGNTIYF. DNA of the CDR3: TGTGCCAGCAGTTACTCGATAGGTGCCTTCGATGGAAACACCATATATTTT.

In this sample, this clonotype turned up a few times. The rearrangement joins TRBV20-1 to TRBJ2-3, with 13 positions matching TRBD2. Trimming cost V 3 bases and J 5 bases; bases outside gene matches: 11. This CDR3 comprises 17 residues. From germline, CDR1 is DFQATT and CDR2 SNEGSKA (reference sequence). The CDR3 bases are TGCAGTGCTAGTGAAACTAGCGGGAGGGCCGGAGGAGATACGCAGTATTTT. Its protein product is CSASETSGRAGGDTQYF.

This clonotype occurred a few times. The rearrangement links TRBV4-1 to TRBJ2-7; TRBD2 agrees at 8 bases. This CDR3 region has 16 residues. Trimming removed 4 bases from V and 2 bases from J; junction bases left unmatched: 10. CDR1 and CDR2 (germline): MGHRA, YSYEKL. The CDR3 region is CASSLAGLSPTYEQYF. In DNA form, the CDR3 reads TGCGCCAGCAGCCTAGCGGGGTTAAGTCCCACCTACGAGCAGTACTTC.

The chain couples TRBV11-2 to TRBJ2-1; TRBD2 might be the D (6 bases). Per germline, CDR1 SGHAT and CDR2 FQNNGV. The germline V and J ends were trimmed by 5 bases and 6 bases, with 17 bases remaining between them. This CDR3 contains 15 residues. The CDR3 coding sequence is TGTGCCAGCAGCCCATTTATGGGAGGCCCCAATGAGCAGTTCTTC. Protein sequence: CASSPFMGGPNEQFF. The complete variable domain, with remaining parts taken from reference TRBV11-2 and TRBJ2-1, reads EAGVAQSPRYKIIEKRQSVAFWCNPISGHATLYWYQQILGQGPKLLIQFQNNGVVDDSQLPKDRFSAERLKGVDSTLKIQPAKLEDSAVYLCASSPFMGGPNEQFFGPGTRLTVL.

This clonotype was detected a few times. V gene TRBV20-1 combines with J gene TRBJ2-6, with 9 positions matching TRBD1. Germline lookup yields CDR1 DFQATT and CDR2 SNEGSKA (reference sequence). The CDR3 loop spans 15 amino acids. Germline trimming cut 3 bases from V and 1 base from J; bases unmatched to any gene: 1. The chain's CDR3 is CSARDRGSGANVLTF. CDR3 sequence (DNA): TGCAGTGCTAGGGACAGGGGTTCTGGGGCCAACGTCCTGACTTTC.

This clonotype was seen a handful of times. This sequence joins TRBV27 and TRBJ1-2; TRBD1 matches 7 bases. Germline CDR1 MNHEY, CDR2 SMNVEV (reference sequence). V dropped 6 bases and J dropped 8; count of bases not matched to a gene: 12. This CDR3 has 14 residues. The CDR3 protein is CASRPTGAAGGYTF. The DNA of the CDR3 is TGTGCCAGCAGACCTACAGGGGCTGCTGGGGGCTACACCTTC.

This clonotype has more than one count but fewer than ten. The chain couples TRBV25-1 to TRBJ1-6; 7 nucleotides agree with TRBD1. The CDR3 has 13 residues. Germline V lookup: CDR1 MGHDK, CDR2 SYGVNS. After removal of 7 bases from V and 5 bases from J, the junction contained 2 bases not matched to a gene. The CDR3 sequence is CASTGQNNSPLHF. In nucleotides, the CDR3 is TGTGCCAGCACGGGACAGAATAATTCACCCCTCCACTTT.

The sample holds many counts of this clonotype. The CDR3 region is CAISPTGTVSYEQYF. The DNA of the CDR3 is TGTGCCATCAGTCCTACCGGGACAGTCTCCTACGAGCAGTACTTC. The V call is TRBV10-3, the J call TRBJ2-7; the match to TRBD1 covers 7 bases. J gave up 0 bases and V 5 bases, and 7 bases lay outside the gene matches. The CDR3 has 15 residues. Germline V gives CDR1 ENHRY, CDR2 SYGVKD.

This clonotype was observed a handful of times. The chain uses TRBV15 and TRBJ2-3; D is unclear. V was clipped by 1 base and J by 2 bases, with 7 bases between them. This CDR3 is built from 14 residues. Germline V CDR1 and CDR2: LNHNV, YYDKDF (reference sequence). CDR3 DNA sequence: TGTGCCACCAGCAGAGTTTACTCCACAGATACGCAGTATTTT. Protein: CATSRVYSTDTQYF.

The chain has TRBV5-8 and TRBJ2-5; TRBD1 might be the D (8 bases). Germline CDR1 is SGHTS and CDR2 is YDEGEE. CDR3 size: 15 residues. V dropped 4 bases and J dropped 11 bases, with 24 bases sitting between them. The CDR3 DNA reads as TGTGCCAGCAGCCTTCGGGGGGACAGGAACAATGAGCAGTACTTC. Its translation is CASSLRGDRNNEQYF.

The V call is TRBV6-1, the J call TRBJ2-3; D is unclear. The V end was cut by 2 bases, the J end by 8 bases, with 20 bases between. The CDR3 contains 16 residues. CDR1 and CDR2 (germline): MNHNS, SASEGT. Here the CDR3 reads CASSERSGATTGTQYF. CDR3 nucleotides: TGTGCCAGCAGTGAACGGTCGGGCGCGACGACCGGTACGCAGTATTTT.

The genes are TRBV10-3 and TRBJ2-1, with a possible D match to TRBD1 (5 bases). CDR1 ENHRY and CDR2 SYGVKD come from the germline V gene. The CDR3 consists of 13 residues. V dropped 4 bases and J dropped 8 bases, with 12 bases sitting between them. In DNA, the CDR3 is TGTGCCATCAGTGCGAAAGGGGATGATGAGCAGTTCTTC. Amino acid sequence: CAISAKGDDEQFF.

On this clonotype: The germline gene is not matched at one end of the junction; a read error may be the cause. This sequence joins TRBV10-3 and TRBJ2-2; 12 bases match TRBD2. The germline gives CDR1 ENHRY, CDR2 SYGVKD. The length of the CDR3 is 15 residues. The CDR3 nucleotides read TGTGCCATCAGTGCTAGCGGGGGGGCGACCGGGGAGCTGATTTTT. Its translation: CAISASGGATGELIF.

This sequence joins TRBV4-1 and TRBJ2-3; no firm D call. V was shortened by 2 bases and J by 5 bases, with 14 bases between the two germline ends. CDR1 is MGHRA and CDR2 is YSYEKL in the germline V gene. The length of the CDR3 is 15 residues. The DNA of the CDR3 is TGCGCCAGCAGCCAATACCCGAAGCAAGGAGATACGCAGTATTTT. This encodes CASSQYPKQGDTQYF.

This clonotype turned up a few times. The V and J genes are TRBV20-1 and TRBJ2-1; 10 bases agree with TRBD1. There are 16 residues in the CDR3. Germline-derived CDR1 and CDR2 are DFQATT and SNEGSKA (reference sequence). J was trimmed by 4 bases and V by 0 bases; bases with no gene match: 6. The CDR3 is CSARDGVGQGYNEQFF. CDR3 nucleotides: TGCAGTGCTAGAGATGGAGTGGGACAGGGGTACAATGAGCAGTTCTTC.

The J gene is TRBJ1-5, the V gene TRBV12-3 or TRBV12-4, with D unclear. Trimming took 2 bases from V and 3 from J, leaving 11 bases between them. The CDR3 is made up of 15 amino acids. The CDR3 spells CASSLSPSPNQPQHF. The CDR3 nucleotides are TGTGCCAGCAGTTTAAGTCCCAGCCCCAATCAGCCCCAGCATTTT.

This clonotype was counted only a few times. J is TRBJ2-7 and V is TRBV20-1; D is uncertain. The CDR3 is made up of 12 amino acids. Germline V gene sequence: CDR1 DFQATT, CDR2 SNEGSKA (reference sequence). Trimming left V 5 bases short and J 3 bases short, with 11 bases between. CDR3 bases: TGCAGTGCTCCGGACGGATACTACGAGCAGTACTTC. Translating it yields CSAPDGYYEQYF.

A few counts support this clonotype. The rearrangement joins TRBV28 to TRBJ1-5; D is uncertain. The CDR3 length is 12 residues. CDR1 is MDHEN and CDR2 is SYDVKM in the germline V gene. Trimming took 8 bases from V and 2 from J, leaving 7 bases between them. The CDR3 spells CASETGNQPQHF. The CDR3 region has the DNA TGTGCCAGCGAGACTGGCAATCAGCCCCAGCATTTT.

This clonotype has just one count. The junction differs from germline at one of its ends, possibly a read error. This chain links TRBV5-1 with TRBJ2-5; D possibly corresponds to TRBD1 (6 bases). Looked up from germline, CDR1 is SGHRS and CDR2 is YFSETQ. The CDR3 contains 14 residues. The CDR3 DNA reads as TGCGCCAGCAACTTGACGACAGGAGGAGAGACCCAGTACTTC. This encodes CASNLTTGGETQYF.

This clonotype has a single count. J is TRBJ1-6 and V is TRBV6-6; TRBD1 is a possible D gene (5 bases). V lost 10 bases and J 10 bases, leaving 20 bases between the germline ends. This CDR3 has 14 residues. Germline loops: CDR1 MNHNY, CDR2 SVGAGI (reference sequence). CDR3 sequence: CAIQKGQAGSPLHF. CDR3 nucleotides: TGTGCCATACAAAAGGGGCAAGCAGGCTCACCCCTCCACTTT.

This clonotype was detected once. This chain uses TRBV5-1 with TRBJ2-5; TRBD2 agrees at 11 bases. The CDR3 has 17 amino acids. CDR1 is SGHRS and CDR2 is YFSETQ in the germline V gene. With 0 bases clipped from V and 1 base from J, the junction kept 5 bases outside the gene matches. The CDR3: CASSLGGTSGGQETQYF. CDR3 nucleotides: TGCGCCAGCAGCTTGGGCGGAACTAGCGGGGGCCAAGAGACCCAGTACTTC.

V and J are TRBV29-1 and TRBJ2-5, with a weak D call TRBD2 (5 bases). The germline V gene encodes CDR1 SQVTM and CDR2 ANQGSEA. The CDR3 has 12 amino acids. V was cut by 7 bases and J by 11 bases, with 20 bases left in between. The CDR3 region has the DNA TGCAGCGCCCGGGTAGCGTGGAATGAGCAGTACTTC. Its translation: CSARVAWNEQYF. The full variable domain, completed using reference TRBV29-1 and TRBJ2-5, is SAVISQKPSRDICQRGTSLTIQCQVDSQVTMMFWYRQQPGQSLTLIATANQGSEATYESGFVIDKFPISRPNLTFSTLTVSNMSPEDSSIYLCSARVAWNEQYFGPGTRLLVL.

The chain uses TRBV5-1 and TRBJ2-1, with TRBD2 matching over 11 bases. The germline gives CDR1 SGHRS, CDR2 YFSETQ. The ends lost 8 bases at V and 2 bases at J; junction bases unmatched: 6. CDR3 length: 15 residues. The CDR3 region has the DNA TGCGCCAGTGACTTAGCGGGAGGGGCCTACAATGAGCAGTTCTTC. Translated, it gives CASDLAGGAYNEQFF.

In this sample, this clonotype turned up a few times. The V call is TRBV20-1, the J call TRBJ2-7, with 7 positions matching TRBD2. The CDR3 runs 12 residues. Germline-derived CDR1 and CDR2 are DFQATT and SNEGSKA (reference sequence). The J segment lost 6 bases and the V segment lost 3 bases, leaving 5 bases of the junction unmatched. CDR3: CSASLADSEQYF. The CDR3 region has the DNA TGCAGTGCTAGCCTAGCGGATTCCGAGCAGTACTTC.

The chain is built from TRBV5-1 and TRBJ2-3; D possibly corresponds to TRBD2 (5 bases). CDR1 SGHRS and CDR2 YFSETQ come from the germline V gene. Trimming removed 3 bases at V and 2 bases at J, with 10 bases between. CDR3 length: 14 residues. CDR3 residues: CASSSEGDTDTQYF. The CDR3 DNA sequence: TGCGCCAGCAGCTCTGAGGGCGACACAGATACGCAGTATTTT.

The chain couples TRBV3-1 to TRBJ1-1; TRBD1 matches at 8 bases. The germline V gene has CDR1 LGHDT and CDR2 YNNKEL (reference sequence). The V and J ends lost 5 bases and 7 bases, in that order; junction bases with no gene match: 6. The CDR3 totals 13 residues. The CDR3 sequence is CASSSYGTGEAFF. In nucleotides, the CDR3 is TGTGCCAGCAGCTCCTACGGGACAGGTGAAGCTTTCTTT.